The rows below give T cell receptor beta chains drawn from one sample of a study of blood T cells in healthy people across ages. MiXCR was run by TCRdb on the 5' RACE reads, yielding one entry per CDR3 protein. The sample lists 650,000 to 900,000 distinct CDR3 sequences, 62% occurring once. The material sequenced was blood. The receptors here all came from a man between 25 and 39 years old in good health. CDR3s include the opening cysteine and the closing phenylalanine or tryptophan. A D gene is named only where the DNA matches it firmly. Some rows mark clone size as missing; the rest say once, few, many or name a class of expanded clone.

CDR3 DNA	CDR3 protein	J gene	clone size	V gene	D gene
TGCGCCAGCAGCCCCTTCAGACAGAACTTCTACGAGCAGTACTTC	CASSPFRQNFYEQYF	TRBJ2-7	.	TRBV4-3	.
TGCAGCGGGCCCAGCGGGGGCACGAACAATGAGCAGTTCTTC	CSGPSGGTNNEQFF	TRBJ2-1	few	TRBV29-1	TRBD2
TGTGCCAGCACCGACGGGGGTTCCGAGCAGTACTTC	CASTDGGSEQYF	TRBJ2-7	.	TRBV6-5	.
TGTGCCTGGAGACGGACAGGTTCCGAGCAGTACTTC	CAWRRTGSEQYF	TRBJ2-7	.	TRBV30	TRBD1
TGTGCCAGCTCCGGGGGGGTGGCGGCAGATACGCAGTATTTT	CASSGGVAADTQYF	TRBJ2-3	.	TRBV27	TRBD2
TGCAGTGCTACTCAGCTAGCGGGGGGCGGAGATACGCAGTATTTT	CSATQLAGGGDTQYF	TRBJ2-3	.	TRBV20-1	TRBD2
TGTGCCAGCAGTGTTGGCAGACTGAACTATGGCTACACCTTC	CASSVGRLNYGYTF	TRBJ1-2	.	TRBV6-5	.
TGCGCCAGCAGCTTGGCCGCCCGGGCGGGGGGGCTTGATGAGCAGTTCTTC	CASSLAARAGGLDEQFF	TRBJ2-1	.	TRBV5-1	TRBD2
TGTGCCAGCAGTGACCCAGTTGGGGGGCTTGATACTGAAGCTTTCTTT	CASSDPVGGLDTEAFF	TRBJ1-1	.	TRBV6-1	.
TGTGCCAGCAGCACATCGGGGGGGTTTACGAATGAGCAGTTCTTC	CASSTSGGFTNEQFF	TRBJ2-1	.	TRBV28	TRBD2
TGTGCCAGCAGCAAAGACGGCTCCTACAATGAGCAGTTCTTC	CASSKDGSYNEQFF	TRBJ2-1	few	TRBV21-1	.
TGTGCCAGCAGTCCGATGGACTATCTGAGCGAGCAGTACTTC	CASSPMDYLSEQYF	TRBJ2-7	.	TRBV6-1	.
TGTGCCAGCAGTTCCCTGGGGAATGAGCAGTTCTTC	CASSSLGNEQFF	TRBJ2-1	many	TRBV12-3/TRBV12-4	.
TGTGCCAGCATTGGACAGGGGACGGATGAGCAGTTCTTC	CASIGQGTDEQFF	TRBJ2-1	.	TRBV3-1	TRBD1
TGTGCCAGCACAACTAGACATGGCTACACCTTC	CASTTRHGYTF	TRBJ1-2	.	TRBV2	.
TGCGCCAGCAGCTCCGGACAGGGGCTACGGGGCTACACCTTC	CASSSGQGLRGYTF	TRBJ1-2	few	TRBV5-1	TRBD1
TGTGCCAGCAGTTTACAGGGGTGGAGCGAGCAGTACTTC	CASSLQGWSEQYF	TRBJ2-7	.	TRBV27	.
TGTGCCAGCAGCTTTTCTAGCGGGGGGGGCTACGAGCAGTACTTC	CASSFSSGGGYEQYF	TRBJ2-7	few	TRBV7-2	TRBD2
TGTGCCAGTAGTATAGGCGGACAGGGGGCCAATGAGCAGTTCTTC	CASSIGGQGANEQFF	TRBJ2-1	few	TRBV19	TRBD1
TGTGCCAGCAGCTCTTTCGGGGGCGGTGAGACCCAGTACTTC	CASSSFGGGETQYF	TRBJ2-5	few	TRBV27	.
TGTGCCAGCAGCGCTGGGGGTTCCTACAATGAGCAGTTCTTC	CASSAGGSYNEQFF	TRBJ2-1	many	TRBV9	.
TGCGCCGGCAGCTTTGGAGGCGAGCAGTACTTC	CAGSFGGEQYF	TRBJ2-7	.	TRBV5-1	.
TGTGCCAGCAGCTTAGACAGCCAAGAGACCCAGTACTTC	CASSLDSQETQYF	TRBJ2-5	many	TRBV5-1	.
TGTGCCAGCAGATCAAGGACAGGTGAAGCAGATACGCAGTATTTT	CASRSRTGEADTQYF	TRBJ2-3	.	TRBV12-3/TRBV12-4	TRBD1
TGTGCCAGCAGTGAATCAGGAGCAGACTATGGCTACACCTTC	CASSESGADYGYTF	TRBJ1-2	.	TRBV6-1	.
TGTGCCAGCAGCCCGCTCCCCCGAGCCTACGAGCAGTACTTC	CASSPLPRAYEQYF	TRBJ2-7	.	TRBV7-2	.
TGCGCCAGCAGCTACCCAACTCCGGAGACCCAGTACTTC	CASSYPTPETQYF	TRBJ2-5	.	TRBV5-1	.
TGCAGTGCTAGCACAGGGGGATTCGGGAACACTGAAGCTTTCTTT	CSASTGGFGNTEAFF	TRBJ1-1	.	TRBV20-1	TRBD1
TGTGCCAGCAGTGAAGCGCTCGGTGGTGACTATGGCTACACCTTC	CASSEALGGDYGYTF	TRBJ1-2	once	TRBV2	.
TGTGCCAGCAGCTTAGGACTTTCAGTAGCATTCGAGAATGAGCAGTTCTTC	CASSLGLSVAFENEQFF	TRBJ2-1	few	TRBV7-2	.
TGTGCCAGCAGCCAGGAGGGGGGACTAGCGGGTTCTAGCACAGATACGCAGTATTTT	CASSQEGGLAGSSTDTQYF	TRBJ2-3	.	TRBV7-2	TRBD2
TGTGCCAGCAGCTTAGATCTGGGGCAGTATTTT	CASSLDLGQYF	TRBJ2-3	.	TRBV7-2	.
TGTGCCTGGAGTGTACGAGACAGGGCTCCCAAAAACATTCAGTACTTC	CAWSVRDRAPKNIQYF	TRBJ2-4	.	TRBV30	TRBD1
TGTGCCACCCTGGACGGCTACGAGCAGTACTTC	CATLDGYEQYF	TRBJ2-7	.	TRBV6-1	.
TGCGCCAGCGCGATGGGAGCGGGAGGATATGAGCAGTTCTTC	CASAMGAGGYEQFF	TRBJ2-1	.	TRBV4-3	TRBD2
TGTGCCAGCAGCTTGGTCGAAGGGGGCGTCTATGGCTACACCTTC	CASSLVEGGVYGYTF	TRBJ1-2	.	TRBV5-6	TRBD1
TGCGCCAGCAGCGCCCTCCCGGCGGGGAGCTCCTACGAGCAGTACTTC	CASSALPAGSSYEQYF	TRBJ2-7	.	TRBV5-1	.
TGTGCCGTAGGGATTCGCGGCTACACCTTC	CAVGIRGYTF	TRBJ1-2	.	TRBV28	.
TGTGCCAGCAGAGAGGGAGGGACCACTGAAGCTTTCTTT	CASREGGTTEAFF	TRBJ1-1	.	TRBV6-2/TRBV6-3	.
TGTGCCAGCAGCCCCCATCCCGCCACCGGGGAGCTGTTTTTT	CASSPHPATGELFF	TRBJ2-2	.	TRBV6-5	.
TGTGCCAGCTCACCTGGGGGAGGTGCGCAGTATTTT	CASSPGGGAQYF	TRBJ2-3	.	TRBV18	.
TGTGCCAGCAGTAGCACGGGACAGGGCAGGTACTTC	CASSSTGQGRYF	TRBJ2-7	.	TRBV28	TRBD1
TGTGCCAGCAGCTCGCTGACTAGCGGGGGCTACAATGAGCAGTTCTTC	CASSSLTSGGYNEQFF	TRBJ2-1	.	TRBV7-3	TRBD2
TGTGCCAGCAGCCTACTGGGACTAGCGGTTAGCACAGATACGCAGTATTTT	CASSLLGLAVSTDTQYF	TRBJ2-3	.	TRBV7-4	TRBD2
TGCGCCAGCAGCTTGGGATCGGGGGTCCAAGAGACCCAGTATTTC	CASSLGSGVQETQYF	TRBJ2-5	.	TRBV5-1	.
TGTGCCAGCAGCCAAGTGAACGACGGACCCTACGAGCAGTACTTC	CASSQVNDGPYEQYF	TRBJ2-7	.	TRBV4-2	.
TGTGCCAGCAGTTTTCTCCAGGGCGATCAGCCCCAGCATTTT	CASSFLQGDQPQHF	TRBJ1-5	.	TRBV28	.
TGTGCCAGCAGCCAAGATCTTGAACCCCCGGTGAACACTGAAGCTTTCTTT	CASSQDLEPPVNTEAFF	TRBJ1-1	few	TRBV3-1	.
TGCAGCGTGAAGAGCCGGACAGGGGCTCCCCACGAGCAGTACTTC	CSVKSRTGAPHEQYF	TRBJ2-7	.	TRBV29-1	TRBD1
TGTGCCAGCAGGAACCGCTGGCGGGGGGCAACAGATGCGCAGTATTTT	CASRNRWRGATDAQYF	TRBJ2-3	.	TRBV6-1	TRBD2
TGCGCCAGCAGGGATGGGACAGGGGTACATGAAAAACTGTTTTTT	CASRDGTGVHEKLFF	TRBJ1-4	.	TRBV12-3/TRBV12-4	TRBD1
TGTGCCCTAGGGACTAGCGGGAGCACAGATACGCAGTATTTT	CALGTSGSTDTQYF	TRBJ2-3	.	TRBV10-3	TRBD2
TGTGCCAGCAGAATACAGGGGCCATCCTACGAGCAGTACTTC	CASRIQGPSYEQYF	TRBJ2-7	.	TRBV6-2/TRBV6-3	TRBD1
TGTGCCAGCTCAGAGACGGAGTCTGGGGCCAACGTCCTGACTTTC	CASSETESGANVLTF	TRBJ2-6	.	TRBV18	.
TGTGCCAGCAGCGTAGACTCTGCATTAGTCGATGAGCAGTTCTTC	CASSVDSALVDEQFF	TRBJ2-1	.	TRBV9	.
TGTGCCAGCAACGTCGGGGGCTCTTCCGGCAATGAGCAGTTCTTC	CASNVGGSSGNEQFF	TRBJ2-1	.	TRBV9	.
TGCGCCAGCAGCTACCCCGGGCGGGAGCAGTTCTTC	CASSYPGREQFF	TRBJ2-1	.	TRBV5-1	.
TGTGCCAGCAGCCCCCGATGGGCCGAGCGGTACTTC	CASSPRWAERYF	TRBJ2-5	.	TRBV13	.